The rows below give T cell receptor beta chains drawn from one sample of a study of response to subunit inactivated influenza vaccine. TCRdb re-analysed the RT-PCR reads in MiXCR, keeping a single row per CDR3 protein. This sample has some 640,000 distinct CDR3 sequences, with over 11% found just once. Sequencing used PBMCs from blood, obtained roughly 2 weeks before vaccination. The receptor set was obtained from a man aged 50 or older who received an inactivated influenza vaccine. Each CDR3 is given with its conserved first and last residue. Each record gives: D gene, V gene, J gene, CDR3 length, clone size, CDR3 protein, CDR3 DNA. The D gene is left open where the match is weak. Some rows have no size entry. The others give once, few or many, or a class for an expanded clone.

>TRBD1|TRBV20-1|TRBJ1-1|13|-
CSAPGQGETEAFF
TGCAGTGCTCCCGGACAGGGTGAAACTGAAGCTTTCTTT
>-|TRBV7-9|TRBJ2-7|8|few
CASNEQYF
TGTGCCAGCAACGAGCAGTACTTC
>TRBD2|TRBV27|TRBJ2-1|16|-
CASSSIQRERVNEQFF
TGTGCCAGCAGTTCGATTCAGCGGGAGCGCGTCAATGAGCAGTTCTTC
>TRBD1|TRBV20-1|TRBJ2-7|14|few
CSASQTGISYEQYF
TGCAGTGCTAGCCAGACAGGGATCTCCTACGAGCAGTACTTC
>-|TRBV7-2|TRBJ2-5|16|-
CASSFPLGGTQETQYF
TGTGCCAGCAGCTTTCCCCTTGGCGGGACCCAAGAGACCCAGTACTTC
>TRBD2|TRBV7-6|TRBJ2-1|16|-
CASSPTSGGAFDEQFF
TGTGCCAGCAGCCCCACTAGCGGGGGGGCCTTCGATGAGCAGTTCTTC
>TRBD1|TRBV7-2|TRBJ1-6|16|few
CASSLSVGQGYSPLHF
TGTGCCAGCAGCTTATCTGTGGGACAGGGATATTCACCCCTCCACTTT
>TRBD1|TRBV7-6|TRBJ2-6|19|-
CASSLLGTGMITGANVLTF
TGTGCCAGCAGCTTATTGGGGACAGGGATGATTACTGGGGCCAACGTCCTGACTTTC
>-|TRBV10-3|TRBJ2-2|11|-
CAIREGGELFF
TGTGCCATCAGGGAAGGCGGGGAGCTGTTTTTT
>-|TRBV5-1|TRBJ1-6|16|many
CASSPGTLPDNSPLHF
TGCGCCAGCAGCCCAGGGACCCTGCCCGATAATTCACCCCTCCACTTT
>TRBD2|TRBV27|TRBJ2-5|15|few
CASSHGLAGVETQYF
TGTGCCAGCAGTCACGGACTAGCGGGAGTAGAGACCCAGTACTTC
>-|TRBV29-1|TRBJ2-7|13|few
CSVSDSSDYEQYF
TGCAGCGTCAGCGACAGCTCTGATTACGAGCAGTACTTC
>TRBD1|TRBV7-8|TRBJ2-7|15|few
CASSLGQGVSRAQYF
TGTGCCAGCAGCTTAGGACAGGGAGTCTCCCGTGCGCAGTACTTC
>TRBD2|TRBV7-2|TRBJ2-7|16|-
CASSLYLAGGIYEQYF
TGTGCCAGCAGCTTATATCTAGCGGGAGGGATCTACGAGCAGTACTTC
>TRBD2|TRBV7-3|TRBJ2-2|17|few
CASSLTTTSGNTGELFF
TGTGCCAGCAGCTTAACAACAACTAGCGGAAACACCGGGGAGCTGTTTTTT
>-|TRBV3-1|TRBJ1-5|13|-
CASSQLRDQPQHF
TGTGCCAGCAGCCAGCTCCGGGATCAGCCCCAGCATTTT
>-|TRBV6-5|TRBJ1-2|15|-
CASSYSWDGNYGYTF
TGTGCCAGCAGTTACTCCTGGGACGGCAACTATGGCTACACCTTC
>TRBD2|TRBV2|TRBJ2-1|16|-
CASRDILAGVPNEQFF
TGTGCCAGCAGAGATATACTAGCGGGCGTTCCCAATGAGCAGTTCTTC
>-|TRBV29-1|TRBJ2-6|13|many
CSVEVPGANVLTF
TGCAGCGTTGAAGTTCCCGGGGCCAACGTCCTGACTTTC
>TRBD2|TRBV12-3/TRBV12-4|TRBJ2-2|17|-
CASRPRGGSSDTGELFF
TGTGCCAGCAGACCCCGCGGGGGGTCGTCTGACACCGGGGAGCTGTTTTTT
>TRBD1|TRBV5-1|TRBJ1-4|14|few
CASSIGTGNEKLFF
TGCGCCAGCAGCATCGGGACAGGGAATGAAAAACTGTTTTTT
>-|TRBV2|TRBJ2-7|14|few
CASSVQDPSYEQYF
TGTGCCAGCAGTGTACAGGACCCCTCCTACGAGCAGTACTTC
>-|TRBV2|TRBJ2-7|13|-
CASMDGTFYEQYF
TGTGCCAGCATGGACGGGACCTTCTACGAGCAGTACTTC
>-|TRBV11-3|TRBJ2-1|15|-
CASSLAWNNNNEQFF
TGTGCCAGCAGCTTAGCCTGGAACAACAACAATGAGCAGTTCTTC
>-|TRBV29-1|TRBJ2-2|11|many
CSVGVHGELFF
TGCAGCGTGGGAGTTCACGGGGAGCTGTTTTTT
>TRBD2|TRBV12-3/TRBV12-4|TRBJ2-5|17|many
CASSSNPGTRMGETQYF
TGTGCCAGCAGTTCTAACCCCGGGACTAGGATGGGAGAGACCCAGTACTTC
>-|TRBV7-2|TRBJ2-1|14|few
CASSIGASENEQFF
TGTGCCAGCAGTATCGGGGCCTCGGAGAATGAGCAGTTCTTC
>-|TRBV4-3|TRBJ2-5|17|-
CASSQGHLRGGGETQYF
TGCGCCAGCAGCCAAGGTCATCTGAGGGGGGGCGGGGAGACCCAGTACTTC
>-|TRBV12-3/TRBV12-4|TRBJ1-5|13|many
CASSPRHMQPQHF
TGTGCCAGCAGTCCCCGTCATATGCAGCCCCAGCATTTT
>-|TRBV9|TRBJ1-4|15|few
CASSTRDRFNEKLFF
TGTGCCAGCAGCACCCGAGACAGATTCAATGAAAAACTGTTTTTT
>TRBD2|TRBV28|TRBJ2-7|15|few
CASSFRRELFYEQYF
TGTGCCAGCAGTTTTCGGCGGGAGTTGTTTTACGAGCAGTACTTC
>-|TRBV15|TRBJ2-3|16|-
CATSTTEESSTDTQYF
TGTGCCACCAGCACCACGGAGGAGTCCAGCACAGATACGCAGTATTTT
>-|TRBV6-5|TRBJ2-1|14|-
CASSSRARYNEQFF
TGTGCCAGCAGTTCTAGGGCTAGGTACAATGAGCAGTTCTTC
>TRBD1|TRBV27|TRBJ2-7|12|-
CASSRDRSQQYF
TGTGCCAGCAGCCGGGACAGATCGCAGCAGTACTTC